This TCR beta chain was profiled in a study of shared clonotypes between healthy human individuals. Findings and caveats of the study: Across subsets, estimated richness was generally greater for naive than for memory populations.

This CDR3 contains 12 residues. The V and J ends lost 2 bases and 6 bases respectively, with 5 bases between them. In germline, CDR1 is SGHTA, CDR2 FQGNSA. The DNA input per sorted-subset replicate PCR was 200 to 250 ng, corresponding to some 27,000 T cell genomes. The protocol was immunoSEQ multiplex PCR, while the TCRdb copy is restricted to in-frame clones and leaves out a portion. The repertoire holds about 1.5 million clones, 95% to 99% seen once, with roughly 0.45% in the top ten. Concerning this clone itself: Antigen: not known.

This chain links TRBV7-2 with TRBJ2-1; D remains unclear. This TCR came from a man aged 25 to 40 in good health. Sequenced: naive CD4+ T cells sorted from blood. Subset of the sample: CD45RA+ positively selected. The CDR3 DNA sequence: TGTGCCAGCAGCTTATGGGGCAATGAGCAGTTCTTC. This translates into CASSLWGNEQFF.